Here is one T cell receptor (beta chain) with its context. What it binds is not known. CDR1 is SGHRS, CDR2 YFSETQ, per germline. V was cut by 4 bases and J by 2 bases, with 12 bases left in between. This CDR3 is built from 15 residues. With 60 Vbeta and 13 Jbeta primers, the PCR was carried out. In the original analysis: Later analysis identified tens of millions of unique TCR beta chains, approximately 10 million shared. The method was immunoSEQ multiplex PCR; TCRdb's version includes in-frame clones alone and lacks a portion of them. Clone size and V and J calls were adopted from that table, with D and trimming inferred from the DNA. The table includes 150,000 to 200,000 clones, around 80% detected once. Nominally healthy donors provided the samples, though records likely missed some immune exposures. This specimen belongs to a study of cytomegalovirus exposure and HLA in healthy donors. General study findings and limits: In a later analysis, specific HLA alleles were associated with 15,000 to 20,000 TCR beta sequences at a 0.05 false discovery rate. An analysis done earlier found most TCR beta V segments productive about 87% or about 30% of the time.

The receptor was derived from a woman aged 50 to 60 in good health and CMV-seronegative. Specimen: PBMCs. V usage is TRBV5-1 and J usage is TRBJ2-2, with D perhaps TRBD2 (5 bases). CDR3 in amino acids: CASSLQTGNTGELFF. The CDR3 nucleotides are TGCGCCAGCAGCCTCCAAACGGGAAACACCGGGGAGCTGTTTTTT.